This TCR beta chain derives from a study of siplizumab effects on memory and regulatory T cells. Overall study findings and caveats: Naive T cells apparently outstripped memory cells in diversity and seemed major alloresponse contributors. Researchers could map only a minor fraction of alloreactive clones to unstimulated subsets. Alloreactive sequences that could be traced to unstimulated CD4+ memory cells showed a significant reduction under siplizumab. With siplizumab, mappable alloreactive CD4+ clones averaged approximately 70% Treg-derived, versus more than 25% in controls.

Method: immunoSEQ multiplex PCR; TCRdb's copy keeps in-frame clones and lacks some. The data hold some 80,000 clones, with around 95% observed a single time. Comment on this clone: As yet, its antigen is unknown. The sample has other DNA sequences that encode this CDR3 too.

Looked up from germline, CDR1 is MNHEY and CDR2 is SMNVEV (reference sequence). This CDR3 contains 13 residues. V lost 2 bases to trimming and J lost 1 base, with 5 bases between them. This TCR came from a human donor in good health. The V and J genes are TRBV27 and TRBJ1-2; D is unclear. The source material was CD8+ T cells sorted from blood. CDR3 sequence: CASSLALNYGYTF. In DNA, the CDR3 is TGTGCCAGCAGTTTAGCACTTAACTATGGCTACACCTTC.